A single sample gave rise to the 18 T cell receptor beta chains below, sequenced in a study of T cell responses to AZD1222 COVID-19 vaccine. Sequencing was performed with immunoSEQ multiplex PCR; in TCRdb, only in-frame clones are kept and a portion is missing. Of about 160,000 clones in the sample, approximately 90% were seen once. The sequenced sample was peripheral blood, obtained 28 days after the second AZD1222 dose. These receptors were obtained from an adult who received the AZD1222 COVID-19 vaccine.

The J gene is TRBJ1-6, the V gene TRBV3-1 (or the pseudogene TRBV3-2), with D unresolved. Per the germline V gene, CDR1 is LGHDT and CDR2 is YNNKEL (reference sequence). The CDR3 is made up of 15 amino acids. Trimming stripped 1 base from V and 0 bases from J, with 4 bases between. CDR3: CASSQVSSYNSPLHF. In nucleotides, the CDR3 is TGTGCCAGCAGCCAAGTCAGCTCCTATAATTCACCCCTCCACTTT.

The chain recombines TRBV9 with TRBJ2-3; 12 nucleotides agree with TRBD2. V trimming: 0 bases; J trimming: 5 bases; junction bases outside the gene matches: 10. CDR1 SGDLS and CDR2 YYNGEE come from the germline V gene. This CDR3 contains 18 residues. The CDR3 region has the DNA TGTGCCAGCAGCGTAGGCGGGCTAGCGGGGGGGCCGAGAGATACGCAGTATTTT. It is translated as CASSVGGLAGGPRDTQYF. The variable domain in full, with the rest retrieved from reference TRBV9 and TRBJ2-3, is DSGVTQTPKHLITATGQRVTLRCSPRSGDLSVYWYQQSLDQGLQFLIQYYNGEERAKGNILERFSAQQFPDLHSELNLSSLELGDSALYFCASSVGGLAGGPRDTQYFGPGTRLTVL.

The genes are TRBV30 and TRBJ1-4, with D unclear. This CDR3 has 16 amino acids. Per the germline V gene, CDR1 is GTSNPN and CDR2 is SVGIG (reference sequence). V lost 1 base, J lost 9 bases, and 21 bases lay in between. Written as DNA, the CDR3 is TGTGCCTGGAGTGGGTGGAATTCCAAGGATCAGAAAAAACTGTTTTTT. Residues: CAWSGWNSKDQKKLFF.

CDR3 DNA sequence: TGTGCCAGCAGCCGCTGGGGAGAGATGAACACTGAAGCTTTCTTT. Translation: CASSRWGEMNTEAFF. This chain links TRBV4-2 with TRBJ1-1; D not certain. This CDR3 comprises 15 residues. CDR1 LGHNA and CDR2 YNFKEQ come from the germline V gene. V was shortened by 4 bases and J by 0 bases, with 12 bases between the two germline ends.

V usage is TRBV19 and J usage is TRBJ1-1; no firm D call. The V and J ends lost 7 bases and 5 bases respectively, with 14 bases between them. The CDR3 loop spans 13 amino acids. Looked up from germline, CDR1 is LNHDA and CDR2 is SQIVND (reference sequence). The CDR3 sequence is CASTSRVGTEAFF. CDR3 DNA: TGTGCCAGTACTTCGCGGGTGGGGACTGAAGCTTTCTTT.

This rearrangement joins TRBV5-4 to TRBJ1-2; D gene uncertain. This CDR3 has 15 amino acids. Trimming removed 0 bases at V and 5 bases at J, with 14 bases between. CDR1 is SGHNT and CDR2 is YYREEE in the germline V gene (reference sequence). CDR3 coding DNA: TGTGCCAGCAGCTTGGCGGGCTCCAAGGTTTATGGCTACACCTTC. Translation: CASSLAGSKVYGYTF.

This chain uses TRBV6-1 with TRBJ2-4, with D uncertain. Trimming removed 2 bases at V and 0 bases at J, with 11 bases between. Germline CDR1 reads MNHNS; CDR2 reads SASEGT. This CDR3 contains 16 residues. In DNA form, the CDR3 reads TGTGCCAGCAGTGAACTAACAACCCTAGCCAAAAACATTCAGTACTTC. Residues: CASSELTTLAKNIQYF.

This clone is a singleton in its sample. This chain links TRBV19 with TRBJ1-5; possibly TRBD1 for D (6 bases). CDR3 size: 16 residues. Germline V gives CDR1 LNHDA, CDR2 SQIVND (reference sequence). V gave up 10 bases and J gave up 0 bases, with 19 bases separating them. The CDR3 DNA sequence: TGTGCCATCCCGAACGGGGGGCGATATAGCAATCAGCCCCAGCATTTT. Translated: CAIPNGGRYSNQPQHF.

The chain uses TRBV6-1 and TRBJ2-7; tentatively, D is TRBD1 (5 bases). Germline-derived CDR1 and CDR2 are MNHNS and SASEGT. The length of the CDR3 is 13 residues. V dropped 1 base and J dropped 3 bases, with 7 bases sitting between them. The CDR3 reads CASSEDRYYEQYF. The CDR3, as DNA: TGTGCCAGCAGTGAAGACAGGTACTACGAGCAGTACTTC.

V usage is TRBV2 and J usage is TRBJ1-5, with unresolved D. The ends were cut back, 2 bases at V and 6 bases at J, with 14 bases in the middle. The CDR3 extends over 15 amino acids. The germline CDR1 and CDR2 sequences are SNHLY and FYNNEI. The CDR3: CASSEFEQSGQPQHF. The CDR3 DNA is TGTGCCAGCAGTGAATTTGAACAGTCCGGTCAGCCCCAGCATTTT.

This chain joins TRBV7-9 and TRBJ2-7, with TRBD1 as a possible D gene (6 bases). With 11 bases removed from V and 5 bases from J, the gap between germline ends came to 22 bases. The CDR3 length is 14 residues. CDR1 is SEHNR and CDR2 is FQNEAQ in the germline V gene (reference sequence). The CDR3 coding sequence is TGTGCCGGAGTAGCTGATGGGGGCCTCAACGAGCAGTACTTC. This translates into CAGVADGGLNEQYF.

This clone was observed a single time. V gene TRBV24-1 combines with J gene TRBJ1-2; TRBD1 is a possible D gene (5 bases). CDR1 and CDR2 from the germline V gene are KGHDR and SFDVKD. The CDR3 runs 14 residues. V shed 4 bases and J shed 2 bases, with 10 bases lying between them. CDR3 amino acids: CATSDPTVNYGYTF. The DNA of the CDR3 is TGTGCCACCAGTGACCCGACAGTCAACTATGGCTACACCTTC.

The CDR3 loop reads CASSYLGRNTGELFF. CDR3 coding DNA: TGTGCCAGCAGTTACTTAGGACGGAACACCGGGGAGCTGTTTTTT. The V call is TRBV6-2 or TRBV6-3, the J call TRBJ2-2; D not resolved. The CDR3 sequence is 15 residues long. Per the germline V gene, CDR1 is MNHEY and CDR2 is SVGEGT. With 1 base removed from V and 1 base from J, the gap between germline ends came to 7 bases.

This rearrangement joins TRBV7-2 to TRBJ1-1; D gene ambiguous. The CDR3 spans 17 residues. The germline V and J ends were trimmed by 5 bases and 4 bases, with 23 bases remaining between them. CDR1 SGHTA and CDR2 FQGNSA come from the germline V gene. CDR3 residues: CASSGRSFLLSGTEAFF. Written as DNA, the CDR3 is TGTGCCAGCAGCGGGAGGAGCTTCCTTTTGTCCGGCACTGAAGCTTTCTTT.

This clone has just a few counts. V and J are TRBV10-3 and TRBJ2-1, with TRBD1 matching 9 bases. The germline V gene encodes CDR1 ENHRY and CDR2 SYGVKD. This CDR3 has 15 amino acids. The V gene end was trimmed by 5 bases and the J gene end by 5 bases; junction bases not matched to a gene: 7. The CDR3 DNA sequence: TGTGCCATCAGTCAGGGACAGGGCGGGGACAATGAGCAGTTCTTC. Translation: CAISQGQGGDNEQFF.

The gene calls are TRBV7-8 and TRBJ2-5; D is tentatively TRBD1 or TRBD2 (6 bases each). The V gene lost 5 bases and the J gene lost 1 base, with 11 bases spanning the gap. The CDR3 sequence is 14 residues long. Per germline, CDR1 SGHVS and CDR2 FQNEAQ. The CDR3 region has the DNA TGTGCCAGCAGCACAGGAGGGGGCCAAGAGACCCAGTACTTC. Translated, it gives CASSTGGGQETQYF.

CDR3 in amino acids: CASSPRVPRGYTF. Here the CDR3 DNA reads TGTGCCAGCAGTCCCAGGGTCCCAAGGGGCTACACCTTC. The chain is built from TRBV3-1 (or the pseudogene TRBV3-2) and TRBJ1-2, with D perhaps TRBD1 (5 bases). The CDR3 consists of 13 residues. V was clipped by 6 bases and J by 8 bases, with 16 bases between them. The germline gives CDR1 LGHDT, CDR2 YNNKEL (reference sequence).

This clone came up a few times. V usage is TRBV4-3 and J usage is TRBJ1-2, with D uncertain. V lost 0 bases to trimming and J lost 2 bases, with 10 bases between them. The CDR3 has 15 amino acids. Germline V gene data show CDR1 as LGHNA and CDR2 as YSLEER. In nucleotides, the CDR3 is TGCGCCAGCAGCCAAGACGACTGGGCGAACTATGGCTACACCTTC. It translates to CASSQDDWANYGYTF.